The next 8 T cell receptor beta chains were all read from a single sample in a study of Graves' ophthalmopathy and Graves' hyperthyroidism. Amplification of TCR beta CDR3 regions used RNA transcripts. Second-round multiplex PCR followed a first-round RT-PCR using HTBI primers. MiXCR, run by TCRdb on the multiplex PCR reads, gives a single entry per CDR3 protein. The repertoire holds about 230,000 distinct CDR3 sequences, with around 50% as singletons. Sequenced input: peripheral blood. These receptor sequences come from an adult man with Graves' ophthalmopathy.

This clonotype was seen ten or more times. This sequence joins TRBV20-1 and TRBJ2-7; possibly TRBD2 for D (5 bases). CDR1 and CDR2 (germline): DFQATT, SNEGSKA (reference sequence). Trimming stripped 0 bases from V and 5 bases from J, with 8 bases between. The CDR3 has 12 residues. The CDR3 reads CSARDRGHEQYF. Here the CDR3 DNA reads TGCAGTGCTAGAGATCGGGGTCACGAGCAGTACTTC.

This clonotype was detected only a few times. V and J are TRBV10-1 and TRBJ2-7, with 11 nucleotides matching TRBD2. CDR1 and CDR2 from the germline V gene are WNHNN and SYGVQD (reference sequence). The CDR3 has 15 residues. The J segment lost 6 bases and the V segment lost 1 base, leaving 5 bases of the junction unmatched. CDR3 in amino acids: CASSELVAGGVEQYF. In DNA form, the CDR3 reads TGCGCCAGCAGTGAGTTGGTAGCGGGAGGGGTCGAGCAGTACTTC.

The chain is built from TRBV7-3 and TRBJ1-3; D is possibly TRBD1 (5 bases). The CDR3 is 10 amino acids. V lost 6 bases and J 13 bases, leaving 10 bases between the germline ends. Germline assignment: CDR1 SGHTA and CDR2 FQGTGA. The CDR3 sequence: CASSRDRIYF. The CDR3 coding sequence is TGTGCCAGCAGTCGGGACCGTATATATTTT.

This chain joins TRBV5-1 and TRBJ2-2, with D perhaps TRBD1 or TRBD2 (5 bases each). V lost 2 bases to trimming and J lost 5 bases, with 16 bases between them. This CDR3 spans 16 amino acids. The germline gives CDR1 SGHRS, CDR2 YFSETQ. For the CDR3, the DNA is TGCGCCAGCAGCTTAAACTTGGGACCAGGGACCGGGGAGCTGTTTTTT. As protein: CASSLNLGPGTGELFF.

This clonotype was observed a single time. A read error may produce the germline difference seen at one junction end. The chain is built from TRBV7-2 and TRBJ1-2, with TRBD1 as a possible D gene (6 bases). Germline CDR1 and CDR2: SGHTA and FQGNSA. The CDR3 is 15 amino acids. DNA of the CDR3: TGCGCCAGCAGCTCTTCGAAGGGGGAAAACTATGGCTACACCTTC. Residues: CASSSSKGENYGYTF.

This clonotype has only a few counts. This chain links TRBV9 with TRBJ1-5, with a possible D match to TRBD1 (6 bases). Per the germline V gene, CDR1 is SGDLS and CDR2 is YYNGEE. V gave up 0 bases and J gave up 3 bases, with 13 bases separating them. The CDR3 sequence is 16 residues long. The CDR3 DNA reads TGTGCCAGCAGCGTAGGTACAGGGCTACTCAATCAGCCCCAGCATTTT. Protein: CASSVGTGLLNQPQHF. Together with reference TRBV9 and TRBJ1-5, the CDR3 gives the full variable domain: DSGVTQTPKHLITATGQRVTLRCSPRSGDLSVYWYQQSLDQGLQFLIQYYNGEERAKGNILERFSAQQFPDLHSELNLSSLELGDSALYFCASSVGTGLLNQPQHFGDGTRLSIL.

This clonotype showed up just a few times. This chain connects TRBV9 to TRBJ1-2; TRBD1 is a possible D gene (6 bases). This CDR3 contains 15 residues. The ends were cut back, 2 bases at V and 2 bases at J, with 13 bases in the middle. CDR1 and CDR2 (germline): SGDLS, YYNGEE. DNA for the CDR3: TGTGCCAGCAGCGTCAGCAGGGGAGTCAACTATGGCTACACCTTC. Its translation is CASSVSRGVNYGYTF.

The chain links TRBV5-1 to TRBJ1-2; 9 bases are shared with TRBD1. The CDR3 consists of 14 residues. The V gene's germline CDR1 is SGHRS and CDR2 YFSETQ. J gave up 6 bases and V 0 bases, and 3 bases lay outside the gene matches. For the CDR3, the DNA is TGCGCCAGCAGCTTGGAGGGACAGGGCCATGGCTACACCTTC. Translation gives CASSLEGQGHGYTF.